Following are 26 T cell receptor beta chains from one sample sequenced in a study of CD8+CD57+ T cells in acquired aplastic anemia. Genomic DNA served as template for TCR beta VDJ and CDR3 profiling. MiXCR was run by TCRdb on the reads, yielding one entry per CDR3 protein. The sample comprises under 200,000 distinct CDR3 sequences, under 50% of which are singletons, and around 2% rests with the top ten. Patients selected for sequencing had displayed CD8+CD57+ cell expansion by flow cytometry. What was sequenced was sorted CD4+, CD8+, or CD8+CD57+ T cells (not recorded which) from PBMCs. The receptors originated from a human donor with aplastic anemia.

The CDR3 DNA is TGTGCCAGTAGCCAGACAGGGGGAGAGACCCAGTACTTC. Translation: CASSQTGGETQYF. The chain uses TRBV19 and TRBJ2-5; the match to TRBD1 covers 9 bases. J lost 4 bases, V lost 6 bases, and 3 bases had no gene match. The length of the CDR3 is 13 residues. CDR1 LNHDA and CDR2 SQIVND come from the germline V gene (reference sequence).

Notes on this clonotype: An end of the junction does not agree with germline; a read error may underlie this. This chain links TRBV15 with TRBJ2-7, with 9 bases matching TRBD1. Germline V gene sequence: CDR1 LNHNV, CDR2 YYDKDF (reference sequence). The CDR3 contains 15 residues. The CDR3 loop reads CATSRNRDRDYEQYF. CDR3 coding DNA: TGTGCCACTAGCAGGAACCGGGACAGGGACTACGAGCAGTACTTC.

This chain links TRBV25-1 with TRBJ1-1, with TRBD1 identical over 10 bases. The CDR3 is 14 residues long. CDR1 is MGHDK, CDR2 SYGVNS, per germline. The V and J ends lost 5 bases and 5 bases, in that order; junction bases with no gene match: 5. The CDR3 is CASSKTGGTTEAFF. The CDR3 nucleotides read TGTGCCAGCAGTAAGACAGGGGGCACGACTGAAGCTTTCTTT.

On this clonotype itself: This sequence may be a read error, since a much larger clone differs from it by one base. This chain joins TRBV3-1 and TRBJ2-5; D is ambiguous. From germline, CDR1 is LGHDT and CDR2 YNNKEL (reference sequence). This CDR3 contains 13 residues. The CDR3 loop is CASSQELLRSVRF. Written as DNA, the CDR3 is TGTGCCAGCAGCCAAGAGCTATTACGGTCAGTGCGCTTC.

The CDR3 protein is CASSIQAFSYEQYF. The CDR3, as DNA: TGTGCCAGTAGTATACAGGCCTTCTCCTACGAGCAGTACTTC. This chain uses TRBV19 with TRBJ2-7; D is uncertain. CDR1 LNHDA and CDR2 SQIVND come from the germline V gene (reference sequence). V shed 2 bases and J shed 0 bases, with 8 bases lying between them. The CDR3 spans 14 residues.

The V and J genes are TRBV10-3 and TRBJ2-7; TRBD2 aligns across 7 bases. The length of the CDR3 is 17 residues. V shed 2 bases, J shed 3 bases, and the junction held 13 bases outside the gene matches. The germline V gene has CDR1 ENHRY and CDR2 SYGVKD. This CDR3 reads CAISETGLAAGVYEQYF. The CDR3 coding sequence is TGTGCCATCAGTGAGACGGGCTTGGCGGCGGGGGTCTACGAGCAGTACTTC.

This chain uses TRBV30 with TRBJ1-6, with 7 bases matching TRBD1. J was trimmed by 0 bases and V by 6 bases; bases with no gene match: 5. CDR3 length: 15 amino acids. The germline V gene encodes CDR1 GTSNPN and CDR2 SVGIG (reference sequence). The CDR3 DNA reads TGTGCCTGTAACAGGGGAAGCTCCTATAATTCACCCCTCCACTTT. This sequence encodes CACNRGSSYNSPLHF.

The rearrangement links TRBV11-2 to TRBJ2-3; D not resolved. Germline lookup yields CDR1 SGHAT and CDR2 FQNNGV. V was cut by 3 bases and J by 0 bases, with 16 bases left in between. This CDR3 is 17 amino acids long. The DNA for the CDR3 is TGTGCCAGCAGCTTCCCAACGGACGGATATAGCACAGATACGCAGTATTTT. This sequence encodes CASSFPTDGYSTDTQYF. Full variable domain (outside the CDR3, taken from reference TRBV11-2 and TRBJ2-3): EAGVAQSPRYKIIEKRQSVAFWCNPISGHATLYWYQQILGQGPKLLIQFQNNGVVDDSQLPKDRFSAERLKGVDSTLKIQPAKLEDSAVYLCASSFPTDGYSTDTQYFGPGTRLTVL.

The V call is TRBV24-1, the J call TRBJ2-2; D not certain. Germline V lookup: CDR1 KGHDR, CDR2 SFDVKD. This CDR3 contains 11 residues. Trimming cost V 0 bases and J 9 bases, with 1 base left between them. The CDR3 nucleotides are TGTGCCACCAGTGATTTGCGGGAGCTGTTTTTT. This sequence encodes CATSDLRELFF.

The chain carries TRBV19 and TRBJ1-6, with D perhaps TRBD1 (6 bases). CDR3 length equals 16 residues. Germline V CDR1 and CDR2: LNHDA, SQIVND (reference sequence). V was cut by 3 bases and J by 5 bases, with 14 bases left in between. The CDR3 loop reads CASSIWTATNNSPLHF. Written as DNA, the CDR3 is TGTGCCAGTAGTATTTGGACAGCAACTAATAATTCACCCCTCCACTTT. Drawing the rest from reference TRBV19 and TRBJ1-6, the complete variable domain is DGGITQSPKYLFRKEGQNVTLSCEQNLNHDAMYWYRQDPGQGLRLIYYSQIVNDFQKGDIAEGYSVSREKKESFPLTVTSAQKNPTAFYLCASSIWTATNNSPLHFGNGTRLTVT.

The V call is TRBV7-8, the J call TRBJ2-7; D possibly corresponds to TRBD1 (7 bases). V was cut by 4 bases and J by 3 bases, with 10 bases left in between. Germline CDR1 and CDR2: SGHVS and FQNEAQ. The CDR3 extends over 13 amino acids. CDR3 coding DNA: TGTGCCAGCAGCTCAGGGGGGCTCTACGAGCAGTACTTC. Its protein is CASSSGGLYEQYF.

Details on this clonotype: The CDR3 does not close with the conserved phenylalanine or tryptophan, likely indicating a read error. No DNA is shown, since the ends of the CDR3 on it are uncertain; the CDR3 is the one TCRdb lists. The V and J genes are TRBV25-1 and TRBJ1-6. The CDR3 comprises 10 residues, both ends counted. Germline loops: CDR1 MGHDK, CDR2 SYGVNS. The CDR3 protein is CASSFTHPHG.

This chain uses TRBV2 with TRBJ2-2; no definite D call. V was cut by 3 bases and J by 1 base, with 3 bases left in between. This CDR3 has 13 residues. CDR1 and CDR2 (germline): SNHLY, FYNNEI. The CDR3 nucleotides are TGTGCCAGCAGTGAGTGGAACACCGGGGAGCTGTTTTTT. Protein sequence: CASSEWNTGELFF.

The chain links TRBV7-2 to TRBJ2-2; TRBD1 agrees at 7 bases. Germline CDR1 reads SGHTA; CDR2 reads FQGNSA. This CDR3 region has 15 residues. Trimming at V came to 5 bases and at J to 1 base, leaving 4 bases not matched to a gene. This chain's CDR3 is CASSTRQGNTGELFF. CDR3 nucleotides: TGTGCCAGCAGCACCCGACAGGGGAACACCGGGGAGCTGTTTTTT. The variable domain in full, with the rest retrieved from reference TRBV7-2 and TRBJ2-2, is GAGVSQSPSNKVTEKGKDVELRCDPISGHTALYWYRQSLGQGLEFLIYFQGNSAPDKSGLPSDRFSAERTGGSVSTLTIQRTQQEDSAVYLCASSTRQGNTGELFFGEGSRLTVL.

This chain uses TRBV10-3 with TRBJ2-7; no firm D call. This CDR3 is 13 amino acids long. V was clipped by 6 bases and J by 0 bases, with 9 bases between them. The germline V gene has CDR1 ENHRY and CDR2 SYGVKD. The CDR3 coding sequence is TGTGCCATCAGGCCGCCGATCTCCTACGAGCAGTACTTC. Translation: CAIRPPISYEQYF.

This clonotype was counted between two and nine times. The CDR3 sequence is CASSEGARNEQFF. The CDR3 DNA reads TGTGCCAGCAGTGAAGGGGCCCGAAATGAGCAGTTCTTC. V usage is TRBV25-1 and J usage is TRBJ2-1; a weak D match, TRBD1 (5 bases). Deletions cut 2 bases from V and 7 bases from J, with 9 bases between. Germline CDR1 reads MGHDK; CDR2 reads SYGVNS. The CDR3 sequence is 13 residues long.

This clonotype was counted at least ten times. The chain carries TRBV14 and TRBJ1-2; 7 nucleotides agree with TRBD1. The CDR3 contains 16 residues. The V and J ends lost 1 base and 4 bases, in that order; junction bases with no gene match: 9. Germline V gene lookup returns CDR1 SGHDN and CDR2 FVKESK. CDR3 nucleotides: TGTGCCAGCAGCCAAGGACAGGGATCCTGGTTCTATGGCTACACCTTC. Translating gives CASSQGQGSWFYGYTF.

In its sample, this clonotype was seen once. V is TRBV7-2 and J is TRBJ2-5, with 12 bases lining up with TRBD1. V was clipped by 0 bases and J by 2 bases; unmatched bases: 4. The CDR3 spans 17 residues. Looked up from germline, CDR1 is SGHTA and CDR2 is FQGNSA. CDR3 in amino acids: CASSLAKGQGAQETQYF. Written as DNA, the CDR3 is TGTGCCAGCAGCTTAGCGAAGGGACAGGGGGCGCAAGAGACCCAGTACTTC.

This chain joins TRBV20-1 and TRBJ2-7, with D tentatively TRBD1 (5 bases). Germline lookup yields CDR1 DFQATT and CDR2 SNEGSKA (reference sequence). The V end lost 3 bases, the J end lost 3 bases, and 18 bases lay between the germline ends. This CDR3 region has 15 residues. CDR3 DNA: TGCAGTGCTAGCGTTGGTGACATGGGGCTCTACGAGCAGTACTTC. It translates to CSASVGDMGLYEQYF.

The chain is built from TRBV2 and TRBJ2-1, with 7 bases that match TRBD1. Trimming cost V 8 bases and J 4 bases; bases outside gene matches: 11. Germline CDR1 SNHLY, CDR2 FYNNEI. This CDR3 contains 15 residues. The CDR3 DNA reads as TGTGCCAGCGTACCGGGACAGCTAACTTACAATGAGCAGTTCTTC. As protein: CASVPGQLTYNEQFF.

The chain uses TRBV2 and TRBJ2-7; TRBD2 matches 8 bases. Germline V CDR1 and CDR2: SNHLY, FYNNEI. The CDR3 spans 15 residues. With V trimmed by 7 bases and J by 0 bases, 8 bases remained unmatched. The chain's CDR3 is CASKGFTSGSYEQYF. In DNA, the CDR3 is TGTGCCAGCAAGGGCTTTACTAGCGGCTCCTACGAGCAGTACTTC.

This clonotype was observed at least ten times. The V and J genes are TRBV5-1 and TRBJ1-3; the D gene is possibly TRBD1 (6 bases). The germline V gene encodes CDR1 SGHRS and CDR2 YFSETQ. V was trimmed by 4 bases and J by 0 bases, leaving 14 bases between them. This CDR3 contains 16 residues. In DNA, the CDR3 is TGCGCCAGCAGCCCCGGACAGAGAGCCTCTGGAAACACCATATATTTT. It is translated as CASSPGQRASGNTIYF.

V and J are TRBV5-1 and TRBJ2-1; no definite D call. Looked up from germline, CDR1 is SGHRS and CDR2 is YFSETQ. The V end lost 4 bases, the J end lost 4 bases, and 9 bases lay between the germline ends. This CDR3 has 13 amino acids. The CDR3 DNA follows: TGCGCCAGCAGCCGAATCGGGTACAATGAGCAGTTCTTC. Translating it yields CASSRIGYNEQFF.

Details on this clonotype: An end of the junction does not agree with germline; a read error may underlie this. The genes are TRBV10-3 and TRBJ1-2, with D unresolved. Germline lookup yields CDR1 ENHRY and CDR2 SYGVKD. The CDR3 sequence is 11 residues long. CDR3 sequence reads: CASSSKGGYTF. The CDR3 bases are TGTGCCAGCAGTTCCAAGGGTGGCTACACCTTC.

The CDR3 loop reads CASSITGNYEQYF. CDR3 sequence (DNA): TGTGCCAGTAGTATCACCGGAAACTACGAGCAGTACTTC. The V call is TRBV19, the J call TRBJ2-7; D uncertain. Germline V gene lookup returns CDR1 LNHDA and CDR2 SQIVND (reference sequence). Trimming took off 3 bases at V and 3 bases at J, with 9 bases between the two ends. The CDR3 totals 13 residues.

This chain connects TRBV24-1 to TRBJ2-1; D not certain. The CDR3 runs 13 residues. V was shortened by 1 base and J by 8 bases, with 8 bases between the two germline ends. Per germline, CDR1 KGHDR and CDR2 SFDVKD. CDR3 DNA: TGTGCCACCAGTGATTTCTTTGCGGATGAGCAGTTCTTC. This sequence encodes CATSDFFADEQFF.